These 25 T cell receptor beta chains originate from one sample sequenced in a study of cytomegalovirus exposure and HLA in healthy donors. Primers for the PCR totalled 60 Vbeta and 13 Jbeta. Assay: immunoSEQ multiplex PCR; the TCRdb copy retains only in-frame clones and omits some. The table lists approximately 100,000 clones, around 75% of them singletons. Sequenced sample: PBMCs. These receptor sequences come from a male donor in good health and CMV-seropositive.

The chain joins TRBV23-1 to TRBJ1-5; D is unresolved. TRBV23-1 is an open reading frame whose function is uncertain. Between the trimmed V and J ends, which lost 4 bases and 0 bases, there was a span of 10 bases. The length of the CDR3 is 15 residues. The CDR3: CASSRNRNSNQPQHF. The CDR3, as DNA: TGCGCCAGCAGTCGCAACAGAAATAGCAATCAGCCCCAGCATTTT.

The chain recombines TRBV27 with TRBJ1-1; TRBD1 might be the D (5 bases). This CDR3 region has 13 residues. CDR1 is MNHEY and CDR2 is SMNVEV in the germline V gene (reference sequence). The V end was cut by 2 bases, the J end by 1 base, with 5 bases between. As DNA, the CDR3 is TGTGCCAGCAGTTTACAGGGGAACACTGAAGCTTTCTTT. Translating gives CASSLQGNTEAFF.

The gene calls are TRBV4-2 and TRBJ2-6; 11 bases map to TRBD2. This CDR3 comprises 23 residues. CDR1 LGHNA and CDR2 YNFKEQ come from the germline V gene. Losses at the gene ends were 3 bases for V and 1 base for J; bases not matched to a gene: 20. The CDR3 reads CASSQEWGRPGLAAESGANVLTF. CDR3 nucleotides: TGTGCCAGCAGCCAGGAGTGGGGTAGACCGGGACTAGCGGCGGAATCTGGGGCCAACGTCCTGACTTTC.

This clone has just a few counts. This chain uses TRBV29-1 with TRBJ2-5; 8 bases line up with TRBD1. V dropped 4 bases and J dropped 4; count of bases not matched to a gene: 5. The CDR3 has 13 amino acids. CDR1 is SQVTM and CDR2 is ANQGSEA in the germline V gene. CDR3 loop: CSVVETGVETQYF. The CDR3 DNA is TGCAGCGTTGTCGAGACAGGGGTAGAGACCCAGTACTTC. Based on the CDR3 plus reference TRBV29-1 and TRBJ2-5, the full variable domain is SAVISQKPSRDICQRGTSLTIQCQVDSQVTMMFWYRQQPGQSLTLIATANQGSEATYESGFVIDKFPISRPNLTFSTLTVSNMSPEDSSIYLCSVVETGVETQYFGPGTRLLVL.

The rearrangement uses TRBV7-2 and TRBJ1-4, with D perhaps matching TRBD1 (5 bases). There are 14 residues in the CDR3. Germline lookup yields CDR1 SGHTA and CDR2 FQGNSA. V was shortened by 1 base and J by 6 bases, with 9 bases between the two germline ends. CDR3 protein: CASSLGREDEKLFF. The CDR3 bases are TGTGCCAGCAGCTTAGGCAGGGAGGATGAAAAACTGTTTTTT.

CDR3 DNA: TGTGCCAGCAGCTTGAACCTGCCAATCCGCGGAGATACGCAGTATTTT. This gives the protein CASSLNLPIRGDTQYF. The chain links TRBV5-6 to TRBJ2-3; D uncertain. Germline values: CDR1 SGHDT, CDR2 YYEEEE. The CDR3 is made up of 16 amino acids. Trimming cost V 1 base and J 5 bases, with 17 bases left between them.

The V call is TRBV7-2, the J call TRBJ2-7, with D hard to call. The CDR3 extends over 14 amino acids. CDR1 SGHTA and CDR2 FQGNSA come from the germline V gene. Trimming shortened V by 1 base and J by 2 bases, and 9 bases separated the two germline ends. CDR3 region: CASSLERSPYEQYF. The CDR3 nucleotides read TGTGCCAGCAGCTTAGAGAGGTCCCCCTACGAGCAGTACTTC.

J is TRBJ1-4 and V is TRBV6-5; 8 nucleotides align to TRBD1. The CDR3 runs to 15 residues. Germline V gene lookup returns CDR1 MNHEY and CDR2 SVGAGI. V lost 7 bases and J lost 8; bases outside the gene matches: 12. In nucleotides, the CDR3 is TGTGCCAGCACCGGAGCGACAGGGGCTCAGGAAAAACTGTTTTTT. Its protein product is CASTGATGAQEKLFF.

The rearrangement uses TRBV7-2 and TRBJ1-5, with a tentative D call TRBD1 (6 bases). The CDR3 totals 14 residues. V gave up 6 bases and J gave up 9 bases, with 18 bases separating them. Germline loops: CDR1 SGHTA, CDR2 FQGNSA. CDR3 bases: TGTGCCAGCAGGTTGAGGGGGGGGGATTCGCCCCAGCATTTT. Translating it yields CASRLRGGDSPQHF.

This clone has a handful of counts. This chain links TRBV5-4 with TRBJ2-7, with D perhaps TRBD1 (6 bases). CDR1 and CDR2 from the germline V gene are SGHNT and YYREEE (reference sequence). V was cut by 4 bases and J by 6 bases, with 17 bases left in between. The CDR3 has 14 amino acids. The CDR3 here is CASSPTVGQREQYF. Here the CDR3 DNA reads TGTGCCAGCAGCCCGACAGTTGGACAGCGCGAGCAGTACTTC. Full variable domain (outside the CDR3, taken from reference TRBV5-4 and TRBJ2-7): ETGVTQSPTHLIKTRGQQVTLRCSSQSGHNTVSWYQQALGQGPQFIFQYYREEENGRGNFPPRFSGLQFPNYSSELNVNALELDDSALYLCASSPTVGQREQYFGPGTRLTVT.

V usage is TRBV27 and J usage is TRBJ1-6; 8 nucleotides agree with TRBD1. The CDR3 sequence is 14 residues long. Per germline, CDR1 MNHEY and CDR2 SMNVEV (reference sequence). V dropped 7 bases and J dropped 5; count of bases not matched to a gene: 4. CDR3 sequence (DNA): TGTGCCAGCACCCGGACAGGGAATAATTCACCCCTCCACTTT. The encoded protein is CASTRTGNNSPLHF.

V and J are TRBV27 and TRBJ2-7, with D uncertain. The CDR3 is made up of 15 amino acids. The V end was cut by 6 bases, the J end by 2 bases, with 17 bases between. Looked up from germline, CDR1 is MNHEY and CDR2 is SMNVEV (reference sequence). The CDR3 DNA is TGTGCCAGCAGCAGGTCACCGACAATACCCTACGAGCAGTACTTC. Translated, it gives CASSRSPTIPYEQYF.

The CDR3 spells CASSVGRATEAFF. In nucleotides, the CDR3 is TGTGCCAGCAGCGTAGGGAGGGCGACTGAAGCTTTCTTT. This chain uses TRBV9 with TRBJ1-1; D is uncertain. The V end lost 0 bases, the J end lost 5 bases, and 8 bases lay between the germline ends. CDR3 length: 13 residues. The germline gives CDR1 SGDLS, CDR2 YYNGEE.

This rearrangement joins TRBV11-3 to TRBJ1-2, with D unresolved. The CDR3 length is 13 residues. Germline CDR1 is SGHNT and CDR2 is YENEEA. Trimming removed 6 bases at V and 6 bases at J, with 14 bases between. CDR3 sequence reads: CASRHPLGDGYTF. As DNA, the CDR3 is TGTGCCAGCAGGCATCCCCTCGGGGATGGCTACACCTTC.

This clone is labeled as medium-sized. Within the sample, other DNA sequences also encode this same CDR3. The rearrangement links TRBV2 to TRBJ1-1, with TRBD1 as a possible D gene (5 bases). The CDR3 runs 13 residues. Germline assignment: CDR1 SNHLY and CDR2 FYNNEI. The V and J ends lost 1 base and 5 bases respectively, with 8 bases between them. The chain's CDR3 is CASSEGQGTEAFF. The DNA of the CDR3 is TGTGCCAGCAGTGAAGGGCAGGGAACTGAAGCTTTCTTT.

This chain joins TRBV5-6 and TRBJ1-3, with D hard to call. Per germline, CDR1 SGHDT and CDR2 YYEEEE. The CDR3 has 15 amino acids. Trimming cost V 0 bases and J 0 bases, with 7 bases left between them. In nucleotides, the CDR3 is TGTGCCAGCAGCTTGGACTGGAGCTCTGGAAACACCATATATTTT. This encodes CASSLDWSSGNTIYF.

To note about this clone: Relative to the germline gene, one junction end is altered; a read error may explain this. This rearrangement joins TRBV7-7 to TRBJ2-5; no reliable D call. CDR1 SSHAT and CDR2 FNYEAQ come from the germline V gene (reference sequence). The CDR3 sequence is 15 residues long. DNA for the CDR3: TGTGCTAGCAGCTTAGGGCCCATCACCCAAGAGACCCAGTACTTC. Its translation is CASSLGPITQETQYF.

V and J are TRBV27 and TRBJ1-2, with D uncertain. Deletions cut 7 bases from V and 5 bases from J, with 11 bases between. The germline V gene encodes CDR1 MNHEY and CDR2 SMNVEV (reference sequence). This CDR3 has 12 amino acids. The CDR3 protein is CASTTGSYGYTF. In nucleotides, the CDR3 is TGTGCCAGCACCACGGGATCTTATGGCTACACCTTC.

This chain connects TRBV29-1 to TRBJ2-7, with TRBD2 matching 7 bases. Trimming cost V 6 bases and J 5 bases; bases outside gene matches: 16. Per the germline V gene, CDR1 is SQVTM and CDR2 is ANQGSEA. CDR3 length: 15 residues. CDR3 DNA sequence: TGCAGCGTCCCGAGACATCCCGGGGGGAAAGACGAGCAGTACTTC. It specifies CSVPRHPGGKDEQYF.

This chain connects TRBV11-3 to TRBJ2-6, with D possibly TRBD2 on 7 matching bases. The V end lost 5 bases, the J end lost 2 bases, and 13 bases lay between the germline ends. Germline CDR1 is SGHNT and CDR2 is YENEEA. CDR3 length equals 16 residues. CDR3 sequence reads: CASSPMGGPGANVLTF. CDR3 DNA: TGTGCCAGCAGCCCCATGGGGGGGCCTGGGGCCAACGTCCTGACTTTC.

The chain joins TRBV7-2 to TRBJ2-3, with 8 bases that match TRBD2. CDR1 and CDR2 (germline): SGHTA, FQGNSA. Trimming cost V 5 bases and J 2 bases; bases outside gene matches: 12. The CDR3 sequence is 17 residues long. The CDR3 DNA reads TGTGCCAGCAGCGGAGACGGGGGGGCAAGGGACACAGATACGCAGTATTTT. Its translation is CASSGDGGARDTDTQYF.

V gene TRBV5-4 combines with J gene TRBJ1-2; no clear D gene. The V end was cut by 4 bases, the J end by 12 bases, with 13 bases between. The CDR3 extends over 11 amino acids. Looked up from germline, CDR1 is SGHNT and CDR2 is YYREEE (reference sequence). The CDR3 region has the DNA TGTGCCAGCAGCCGCCGGGGAATCCACACCTTC. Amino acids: CASSRRGIHTF.

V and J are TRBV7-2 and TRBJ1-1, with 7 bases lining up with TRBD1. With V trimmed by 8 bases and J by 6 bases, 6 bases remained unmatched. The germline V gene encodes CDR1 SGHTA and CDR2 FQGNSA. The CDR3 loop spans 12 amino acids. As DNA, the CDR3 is TGTGCCAGCGGTGCACAGGGGCCTGAAGCTTTCTTT. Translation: CASGAQGPEAFF.

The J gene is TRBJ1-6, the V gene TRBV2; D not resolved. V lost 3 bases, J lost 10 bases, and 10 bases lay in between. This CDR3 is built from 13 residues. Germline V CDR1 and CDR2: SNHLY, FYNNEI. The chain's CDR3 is CASSEGQRSPLHF. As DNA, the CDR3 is TGTGCCAGCAGTGAGGGCCAGAGATCACCCCTCCACTTT.

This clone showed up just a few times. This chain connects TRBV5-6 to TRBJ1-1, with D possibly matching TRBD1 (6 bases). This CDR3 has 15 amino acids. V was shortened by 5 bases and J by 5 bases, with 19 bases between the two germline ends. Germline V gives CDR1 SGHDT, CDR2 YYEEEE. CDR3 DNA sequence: TGTGCCAGCAGTCCTAGGGACACCAGATGGACTGAAGCTTTCTTT. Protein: CASSPRDTRWTEAFF.